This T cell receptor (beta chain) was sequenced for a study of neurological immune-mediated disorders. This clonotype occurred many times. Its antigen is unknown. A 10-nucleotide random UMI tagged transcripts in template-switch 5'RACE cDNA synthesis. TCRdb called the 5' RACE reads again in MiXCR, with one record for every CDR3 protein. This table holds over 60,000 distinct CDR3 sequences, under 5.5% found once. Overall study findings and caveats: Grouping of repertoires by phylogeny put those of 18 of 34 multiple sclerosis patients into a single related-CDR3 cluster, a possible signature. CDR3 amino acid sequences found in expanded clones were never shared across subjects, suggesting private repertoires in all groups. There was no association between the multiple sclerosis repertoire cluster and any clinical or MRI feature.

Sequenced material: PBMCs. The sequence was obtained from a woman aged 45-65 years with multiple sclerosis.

In nucleotides, the CDR3 is TGCGCCAGCAGCTTCAGGGGTTTAACCCAGGGCCCCTCGAATGAGCAGTTCTTC. It codes for CASSFRGLTQGPSNEQFF. V and J are TRBV5-1 and TRBJ2-1, with D possibly TRBD1 on 6 matching bases. There are 18 residues in the CDR3. The germline V and J ends were trimmed by 2 bases and 7 bases, with 25 bases remaining between them. From germline, CDR1 is SGHRS and CDR2 YFSETQ.